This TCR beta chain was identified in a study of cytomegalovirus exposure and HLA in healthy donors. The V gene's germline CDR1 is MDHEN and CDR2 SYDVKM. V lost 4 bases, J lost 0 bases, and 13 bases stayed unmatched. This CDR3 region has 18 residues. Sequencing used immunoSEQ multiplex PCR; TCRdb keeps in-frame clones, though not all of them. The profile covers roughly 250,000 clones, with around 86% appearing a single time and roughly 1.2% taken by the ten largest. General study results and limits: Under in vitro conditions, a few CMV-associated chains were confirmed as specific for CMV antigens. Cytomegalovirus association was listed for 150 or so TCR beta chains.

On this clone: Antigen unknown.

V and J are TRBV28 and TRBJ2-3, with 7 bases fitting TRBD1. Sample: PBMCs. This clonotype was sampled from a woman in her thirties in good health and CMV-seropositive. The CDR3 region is CASSSGDTGVASTDTQYF. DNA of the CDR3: TGTGCCAGCAGTTCTGGAGATACAGGGGTAGCTAGCACAGATACGCAGTATTTT.